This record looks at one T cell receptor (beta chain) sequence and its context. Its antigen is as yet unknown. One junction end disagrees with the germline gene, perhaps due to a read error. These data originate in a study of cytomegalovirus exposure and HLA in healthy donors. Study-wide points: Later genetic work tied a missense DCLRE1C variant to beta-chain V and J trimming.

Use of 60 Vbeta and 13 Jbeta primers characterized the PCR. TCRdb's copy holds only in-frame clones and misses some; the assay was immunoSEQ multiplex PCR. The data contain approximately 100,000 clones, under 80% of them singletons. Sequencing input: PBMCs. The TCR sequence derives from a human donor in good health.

The CDR3 protein is CSSSLAEEIHNEKLFF. Written as DNA, the CDR3 is TGTTCCAGCAGCTTAGCGGAGGAAATCCATAATGAAAAACTGTTTTTT. The chain couples TRBV7-9 to TRBJ1-4; D unresolved. The CDR3 consists of 16 residues. Per germline, CDR1 SEHNR and CDR2 FQNEAQ (reference sequence).